This T cell receptor (beta chain) was captured by sequencing in a study of blood T cell repertoires in COVID-19. Study context: Material from acute and convalescent COVID-19 was sourced from the United States, Italy and Spain.

The V gene's germline CDR1 is SGHRS and CDR2 YFSETQ. V was pared by 3 bases and J by 9 bases, with 15 bases between. The CDR3 sequence is 13 residues long. Original methodology: Nucleated cell number was recorded as an estimate derived from reference gene primer amplification. Sequenced by immunoSEQ multiplex PCR; TCRdb stores in-frame clones only, minus some. V and J calls and clone size are as listed in that table; D and trimming were resolved from the DNA. The sample gives more than 200,000 clones, about 90% of which show up once; roughly 4% is in the top ten. The chain combines TRBV5-1 with TRBJ1-1; the D gene is possibly TRBD1 (6 bases). The sequence was obtained from a woman aged 25 to 39 with acute COVID-19. Sequenced sample: PBMCs or T cells enriched from blood (not recorded which). CDR3 DNA sequence: TGCGCCAGCAGCTCGTTGACAGGCTATCAAGCTTTCTTT. This gives the protein CASSSLTGYQAFF.